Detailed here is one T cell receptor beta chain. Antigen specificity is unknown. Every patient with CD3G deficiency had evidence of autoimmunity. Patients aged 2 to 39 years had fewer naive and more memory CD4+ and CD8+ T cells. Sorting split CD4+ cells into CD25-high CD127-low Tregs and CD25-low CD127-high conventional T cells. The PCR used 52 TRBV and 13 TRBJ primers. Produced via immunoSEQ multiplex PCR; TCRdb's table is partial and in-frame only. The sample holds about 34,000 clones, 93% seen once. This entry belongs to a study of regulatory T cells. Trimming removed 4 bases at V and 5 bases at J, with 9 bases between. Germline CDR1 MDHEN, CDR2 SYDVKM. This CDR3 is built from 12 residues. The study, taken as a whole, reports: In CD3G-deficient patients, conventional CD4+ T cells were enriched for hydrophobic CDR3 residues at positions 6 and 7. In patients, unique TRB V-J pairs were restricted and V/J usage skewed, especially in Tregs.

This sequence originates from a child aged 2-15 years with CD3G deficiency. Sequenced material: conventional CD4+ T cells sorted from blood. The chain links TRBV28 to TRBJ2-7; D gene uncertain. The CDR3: CASSSSGHEQYF. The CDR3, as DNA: TGTGCCAGCAGTTCCTCGGGCCACGAGCAGTACTTC.